The T cell receptor beta chain described here comes from a study of CXCR3-negative and CXCR3-positive naive CD8 T cells (dated by TCRdb to the late 2010s). About the study as a whole: In total, roughly 130 million TRB reads were obtained, corresponding to roughly 1.5 +/- 0.3 million reads per library. Diversity and physicochemical repertoire analyses covered around 10 donors pooled from two independent experiments. Naive subsets from a handful of donors and memory cells from 3 donors were included in the TRBV-TRBJ cluster analysis. What the work shows at the level of the full study, not this receptor alone: Because CXCR3 expression was partially decreased after cryopreservation, freshly isolated PBMCs were used for most assays. Both naive subsets had comparably high repertoire diversity, while memory CD8+ T cells had much lower repertoire diversity. Compared with CXCR3-negative naive cells, CXCR3-positive naive cells had TRB CDR3s with higher hydrophobicity (lower Kidera factor 4), lower energy, and higher strength and volume indices. TRBV-TRBJ usage was similar between naive CXCR3-negative and CXCR3-positive cells from the same donor, while memory cells showed distinct patterns. Because surface CD5, which is linked to self-reactivity in mice, was comparable between the naive subsets, TCR interaction strength was also inferred from the physicochemical properties of TRB CDR3s.

The sequencer listed for this sample is NextSeq 550. The Human TCR Profiling Kit (MiLaboratory) was used to make UMI-labeled 5' RACE TRB cDNA libraries. The full amount of extracted RNA was used for cDNA synthesis, and the full amount of resulting cDNA was used for PCR amplification. Libraries were prepared in parallel with an identical number of PCR cycles. Per the original workflow: MIGEC and MiXCR extracted about 49,000 +/- 11,000 unique UMI-labeled TRB cDNA molecules per library, requiring at least two reads per UMI. On average, each library contained approximately 40,000 +/- 10,000 functional in-frame TRB CDR3 nucleotide clonotypes without stop codons. After each sample was downsampled to 5000 UMI-labeled TRB molecules, VDJtools was used to calculate diversity metrics such as normalized Shannon-Wiener and Chao1. For the central five CDR3 residues, VDJtools calculated physicochemical properties weighted by clonotype size, namely interaction energy, strength, volume and Kidera factor 4. Once TCRdb had reprocessed the reads, it stored one entry per CDR3 protein sequence and supplied no DNA. The V and J calls and clone size come from TCRdb's table, not from the authors' own analysis. This sample's table has entries for around 63,000 distinct CDR3 sequences. The ten biggest clones cover around 5% of the sample.

As to this clonotype: It lacks a known antigen.

The CDR1 and CDR2 encoded by the germline V gene are MDHEN and SYDVKM. Its CDR3 holds 11 amino acids, cysteine through phenylalanine. Only the protein sequence is given. For each CD8+ T cell subset, flow sorting was done in triplicate, and 300,000 or so cells per subset went directly into RLT lysis buffer. To exclude memory contaminants, naive CD8+ T cells were stringently defined as CD45RO-CCR7+CD27+CD95-. Standard density gradient centrifugation was used to isolate peripheral blood mononuclear cells from buffy coats. A FACSAria III was used to flow-sort naive CXCR3-negative and CXCR3-positive CD8+ T cells. An RNeasy Mini Kit was used to extract total RNA from the sorted cells.

The source is a human donor in good health. Some clones in this sample may be carry-over from other donors' samples. Recombination connected TRBV28 to TRBJ2-7; TCRdb names TRBD1, which stays unverified in the absence of DNA. The source material was naive CXCR3+ CD8+ T cells from blood. Read against the paper, the sample's cell subset or site label means: CD45RO-CCR7+CD27+CD95- naive CD8+ T cells expressing CXCR3 (TNR3+). The CDR3: CASSSTGKQYF.